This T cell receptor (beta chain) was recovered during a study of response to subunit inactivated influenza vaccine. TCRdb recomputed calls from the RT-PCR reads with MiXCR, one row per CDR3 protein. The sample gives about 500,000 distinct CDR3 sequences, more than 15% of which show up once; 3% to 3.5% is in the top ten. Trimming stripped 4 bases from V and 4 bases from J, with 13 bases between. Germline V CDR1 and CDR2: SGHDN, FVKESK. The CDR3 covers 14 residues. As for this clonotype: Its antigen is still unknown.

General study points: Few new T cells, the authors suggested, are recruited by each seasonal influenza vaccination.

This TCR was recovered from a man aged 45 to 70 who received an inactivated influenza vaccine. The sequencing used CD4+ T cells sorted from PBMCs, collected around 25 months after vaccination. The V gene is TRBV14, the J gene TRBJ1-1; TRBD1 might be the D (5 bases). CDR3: CASSPPGRGTEAFF. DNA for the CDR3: TGTGCCAGCAGCCCCCCGGGGAGGGGCACTGAAGCTTTCTTT. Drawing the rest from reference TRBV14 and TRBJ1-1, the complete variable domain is EAGVTQFPSHSVIEKGQTVTLRCDPISGHDNLYWYRRVMGKEIKFLLHFVKESKQDESGMPNNRFLAERTGGTYSTLKVQPAELEDSGVYFCASSPPGRGTEAFFGQGTRLTVV.